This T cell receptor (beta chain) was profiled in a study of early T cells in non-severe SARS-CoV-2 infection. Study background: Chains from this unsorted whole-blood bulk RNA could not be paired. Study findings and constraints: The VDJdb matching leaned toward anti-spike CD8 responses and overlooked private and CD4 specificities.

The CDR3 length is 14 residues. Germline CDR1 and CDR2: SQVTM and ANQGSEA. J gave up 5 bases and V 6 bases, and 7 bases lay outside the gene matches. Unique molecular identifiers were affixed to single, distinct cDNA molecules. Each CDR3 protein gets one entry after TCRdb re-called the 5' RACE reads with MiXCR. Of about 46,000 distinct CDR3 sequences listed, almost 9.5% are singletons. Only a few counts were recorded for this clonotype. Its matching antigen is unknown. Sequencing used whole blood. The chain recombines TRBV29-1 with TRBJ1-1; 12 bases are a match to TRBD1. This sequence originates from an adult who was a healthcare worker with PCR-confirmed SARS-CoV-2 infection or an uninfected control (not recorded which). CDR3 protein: CSVVGTGGRTEAFF. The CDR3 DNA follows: TGCAGCGTAGTCGGGACAGGGGGCCGGACTGAAGCTTTCTTT.